This T cell receptor beta chain was recovered during a study of T cells after yellow fever vaccination. Study-level results: Subsequent booster samples again held most clones from primary vaccination (approximately 95% CD4, just under 90% CD8). Contaminating bulk clonotypes could be abundant in FACS-sorted repertoires. CD4 and CD8 compartments shared a small share of clonotypes, likely from convergent recombination.

The table lists this clonotype with many counts. Its antigen is as yet unknown. 5'RACE template switching added a universal primer site and UMIs to TCR cDNA. One entry per CDR3 protein results from TCRdb running MiXCR on the 5' RACE reads. The sample yields a few hundred thousand distinct CDR3 sequences, 3.6% seen once. Trimming removed 3 bases at V and 0 bases at J, with 7 bases between. Per germline, CDR1 ENHRY and CDR2 SYGVKD. This CDR3 region has 14 residues. The sample consisted of PBMCs, taken 15 days after the yellow fever booster vaccination. This clonotype was sampled from a man between 18 and 29 years old who received the YFV17D yellow fever vaccine. The J gene is TRBJ2-3, the V gene TRBV10-3; D is uncertain. CDR3 bases: TGTGCCATCAGTGACAGCTCTAGCACAGATACGCAGTATTTT. Residues: CAISDSSSTDTQYF.